The 5 T cell receptor beta chains reported below all come from one sample, sequenced in a study of beta chain features in type 1 diabetes. Study-level results: Shortening that was moderate but significant affected the TCRB CDR3s of Type 1 diabetes patients in all four CD4+ subsets.

Expressed TCRB transcripts were sequenced because the entire RNA isolate underwent reverse transcription. Sequencing was performed with immunoSEQ multiplex PCR; in TCRdb, only in-frame clones are kept and a portion is missing. Altogether under 350,000 clones are present, about 23% being singletons, with the ten largest covering about 0.011%. No antigen has been identified for these receptors. The sequenced sample consisted of naive CD4+ T cells from blood. Receptor source: a woman in her twenties or thirties with type 1 diabetes.

The chain links TRBV28 to TRBJ2-7; TRBD2 might be the D (6 bases). The ends were cut back, 6 bases at V and 0 bases at J, with 9 bases in the middle. CDR3 length: 13 amino acids. Germline V gene sequence: CDR1 MDHEN, CDR2 SYDVKM. The CDR3 region is CASRPGSSYEQYF. CDR3 bases: TGTGCCAGCAGGCCCGGGAGCTCCTACGAGCAGTACTTC.

This clone was counted a few times. The chain combines TRBV29-1 with TRBJ2-5; 8 positions match TRBD1. Trimming cost V 5 bases and J 4 bases; bases outside gene matches: 3. Germline V gene lookup returns CDR1 SQVTM and CDR2 ANQGSEA. The CDR3 covers 12 residues. The CDR3 DNA is TGCAGCGTTATAGGACAGGGAGAGACCCAGTACTTC. Translation gives CSVIGQGETQYF.

The chain uses TRBV7-2 and TRBJ1-2; D possibly corresponds to TRBD1 (5 bases). CDR3 length equals 12 residues. Germline CDR1 is SGHTA and CDR2 is FQGNSA. With 5 bases removed from V and 7 bases from J, the gap between germline ends came to 11 bases. DNA for the CDR3: TGTGCCAGCAGCCCAGGGTTGGTTGGCTACACCTTC. As protein: CASSPGLVGYTF.

The rearrangement links TRBV19 to TRBJ1-2, with TRBD1 identical over 11 bases. V was clipped by 11 bases and J by 8 bases; unmatched bases: 4. Per the germline V gene, CDR1 is LNHDA and CDR2 is SQIVND (reference sequence). CDR3 size: 11 residues. The CDR3 bases are TGTGCCGGACGGACAGGGGGCGGCTACACCTTC. Protein product: CAGRTGGGYTF.

This clone has just a few counts. This chain uses TRBV18 with TRBJ2-7; D remains unclear. Trimming pared 2 bases from V and 0 bases from J, leaving 14 bases between. CDR1 and CDR2 from the germline V gene are KGHSH and LQKENI. The CDR3 has 16 amino acids. CDR3 loop: CASSPSPPRSSYEQYF. The CDR3 DNA follows: TGTGCCAGCTCACCATCTCCCCCTAGGAGCTCCTACGAGCAGTACTTC.